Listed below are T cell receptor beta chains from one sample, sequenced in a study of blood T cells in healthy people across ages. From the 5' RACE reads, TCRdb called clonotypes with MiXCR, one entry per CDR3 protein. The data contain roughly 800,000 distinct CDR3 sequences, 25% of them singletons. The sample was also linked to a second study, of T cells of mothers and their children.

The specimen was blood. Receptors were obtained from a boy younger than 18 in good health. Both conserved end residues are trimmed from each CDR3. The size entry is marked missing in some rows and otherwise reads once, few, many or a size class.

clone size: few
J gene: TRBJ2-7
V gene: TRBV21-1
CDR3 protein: ASRNGTWDQYCYDEQY

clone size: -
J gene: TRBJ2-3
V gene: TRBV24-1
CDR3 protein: ATSTSGTYTDTQY

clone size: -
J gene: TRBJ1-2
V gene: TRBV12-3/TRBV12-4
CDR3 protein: ASSPNIGGWAGYNGYT

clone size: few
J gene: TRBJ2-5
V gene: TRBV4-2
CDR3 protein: ASSQDRGAQETQY

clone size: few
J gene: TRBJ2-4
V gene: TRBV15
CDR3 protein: ATSPSGTALIQY

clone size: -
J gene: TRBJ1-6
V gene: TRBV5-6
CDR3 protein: ASSPRQGLGVSLH

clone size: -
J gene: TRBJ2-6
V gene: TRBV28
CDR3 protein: ASSALPGANVLT

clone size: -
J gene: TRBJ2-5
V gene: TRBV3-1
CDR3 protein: ASRGDSAKTQY

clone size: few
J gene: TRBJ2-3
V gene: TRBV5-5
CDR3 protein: ASSLGDSLFSTDTQY

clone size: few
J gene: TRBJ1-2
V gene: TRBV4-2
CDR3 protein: ASSQGGTESLYGYT

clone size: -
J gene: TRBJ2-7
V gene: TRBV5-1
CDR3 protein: ASSPLSSLGSYEQY

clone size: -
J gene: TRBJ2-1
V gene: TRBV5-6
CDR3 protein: ASSLVGQLYNEQF

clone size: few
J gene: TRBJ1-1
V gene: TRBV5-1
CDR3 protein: ASSLGPAWGTEAF

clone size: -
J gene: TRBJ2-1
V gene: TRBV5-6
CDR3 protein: ASSLLRGRYNEQF

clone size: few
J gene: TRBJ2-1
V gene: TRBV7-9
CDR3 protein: ASSSNRGAKEQF

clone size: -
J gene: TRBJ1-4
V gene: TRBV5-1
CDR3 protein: ASSFGQGLEKQF

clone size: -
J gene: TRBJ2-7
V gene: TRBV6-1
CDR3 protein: ASRVSPGLAHHEQY

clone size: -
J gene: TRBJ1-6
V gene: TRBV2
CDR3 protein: ASSEPGGNSPLH

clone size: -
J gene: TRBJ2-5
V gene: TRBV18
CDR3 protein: ASSPLTEETQY

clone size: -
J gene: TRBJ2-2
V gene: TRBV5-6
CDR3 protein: ASSRDRRAGELF

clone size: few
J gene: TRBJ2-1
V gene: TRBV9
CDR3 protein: ASSAGTVNNEQF

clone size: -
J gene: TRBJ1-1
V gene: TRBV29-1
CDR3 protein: SVKATEAF

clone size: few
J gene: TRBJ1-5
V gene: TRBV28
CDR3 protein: ASSSLGLTGSRQPQH

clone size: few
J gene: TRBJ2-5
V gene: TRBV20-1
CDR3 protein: SALPAGEQETQY

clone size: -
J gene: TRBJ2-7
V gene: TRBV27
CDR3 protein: ASSRAGGAYEQY

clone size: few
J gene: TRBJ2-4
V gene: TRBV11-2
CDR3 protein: ASSLVWTGVLAKNIQY

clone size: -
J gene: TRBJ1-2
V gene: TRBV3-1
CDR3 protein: ASSQVGGNYGYT

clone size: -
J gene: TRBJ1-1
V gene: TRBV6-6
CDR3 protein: ASSSPTGVQTEAF

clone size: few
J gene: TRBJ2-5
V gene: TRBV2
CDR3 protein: ASIRTEGKGAQY

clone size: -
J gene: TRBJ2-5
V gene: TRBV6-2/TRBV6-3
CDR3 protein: ASSLTQYQETQY